This T cell receptor beta chain was recovered during a study of beta chain features in type 1 diabetes. Every bit of the isolated RNA underwent reverse transcription, so sequencing read expressed TCRB transcripts. Method: immunoSEQ multiplex PCR; TCRdb's copy keeps in-frame clones and lacks some. The profile shows tens of thousands of clones, roughly three fifths of them singletons. This CDR3 has 13 residues. Germline CDR1 GTSNPN, CDR2 SVGIG (reference sequence). The ends were cut back, 3 bases at V and 3 bases at J, with 10 bases in the middle. As to this clone: What it binds is not known.

Study observations and caveats: Type 1 diabetes patients showed a moderate but significant shortening of TCRB CDR3s in all four CD4+ subsets.

V is TRBV30 and J is TRBJ2-3, with D perhaps TRBD1 (6 bases). The specimen was Tregs from blood. The TCR originated in a young woman in good health. CDR3: CAWRGARTDTQYF. The CDR3 DNA is TGTGCCTGGAGGGGGGCCAGGACAGATACGCAGTATTTT.